This entry lists 28 T cell receptor beta chains sequenced from one sample in a study of blood T cells in healthy people across ages. A second 7 to 11 cycle PCR used barcoded and J-beta primers. TCRdb analysed the 5' RACE reads with MiXCR anew, one entry per CDR3 protein. In the table there are about 620,000 distinct CDR3 sequences, roughly 21% of which are singletons. The source material was blood. The receptors originated from a man in his 70s in good health.

The genes are TRBV5-1 and TRBJ2-3; D ambiguous. Germline lookup yields CDR1 SGHRS and CDR2 YFSETQ. The CDR3 sequence is 14 residues long. Trimming shortened V by 0 bases and J by 1 base, and 6 bases separated the two germline ends. CDR3 amino acids: CASSLDMGTDTQYF. In DNA form, the CDR3 reads TGCGCCAGCAGCTTGGATATGGGCACAGATACGCAGTATTTT. Full variable domain (remainder filled in from reference TRBV5-1 and TRBJ2-3): KAGVTQTPRYLIKTRGQQVTLSCSPISGHRSVSWYQQTPGQGLQFLFEYFSETQRNKGNFPGRFSGRQFSNSRSEMNVSTLELGDSALYLCASSLDMGTDTQYFGPGTRLTVL.

The V and J genes are TRBV20-1 and TRBJ2-7, with TRBD2 matching 10 bases. Looked up from germline, CDR1 is DFQATT and CDR2 is SNEGSKA (reference sequence). With V trimmed by 0 bases and J by 1 base, 12 bases remained unmatched. The CDR3 loop spans 18 amino acids. The CDR3 nucleotides are TGCAGTGCTAGAGACAGGGGGCGTAGCGGGAGGATTTCCTACGAGCAGTACTTC. As protein: CSARDRGRSGRISYEQYF.

This clonotype has just a few counts. V is TRBV7-3 and J is TRBJ2-3; D is possibly TRBD1 (6 bases). Trimming removed 2 bases at V and 2 bases at J, with 11 bases between. CDR3 length: 15 amino acids. Germline V gives CDR1 SGHTA, CDR2 FQGTGA. CDR3 in DNA: TGTGCCAGCAGCTTACAGGGGACGGACACAGATACGCAGTATTTT. Residues: CASSLQGTDTDTQYF.

Many counts were recorded for this clonotype. The rearrangement joins TRBV28 to TRBJ1-1, with TRBD1 as a possible D gene (6 bases). In germline, CDR1 is MDHEN, CDR2 SYDVKM. The CDR3 is made up of 13 amino acids. V lost 6 bases to trimming and J lost 1 base, with 9 bases between them. The DNA of the CDR3 is TGTGCCAGCAGGCGGACAGAGAACACTGAAGCTTTCTTT. It is translated as CASRRTENTEAFF.

Of note for this clonotype: Because the CDR3 is missing its conserved closing phenylalanine or tryptophan, this is likely a read error. CDR3 nucleotide sequence: TGCGCCAGCAGCTTGGCCTCAGTATCACTAGCGGGAGGCTACGAGCAGTACCTC. This encodes CASSLASVSLAGGYEQYL. V and J are TRBV5-1 and TRBJ2-5; 12 nucleotides agree with TRBD2. The J call may be incorrect, as the DNA end agrees better with TRBJ2-7. The CDR3 spans 18 residues. The V gene's germline CDR1 is SGHRS and CDR2 YFSETQ.

The table lists this clonotype with a few counts. The chain employs TRBV7-2 and TRBJ2-7; 7 bases are shared with TRBD1. Germline values: CDR1 SGHTA, CDR2 FQGNSA. The V and J ends lost 2 bases and 4 bases, in that order; junction bases with no gene match: 8. The length of the CDR3 is 15 residues. The CDR3 region has the DNA TGTGCCAGCAGCTTATATGGACAGGAAGGATACGAGCAGTACTTC. Translating gives CASSLYGQEGYEQYF.

The V call is TRBV28, the J call TRBJ2-1; TRBD2 agrees at 7 bases. Germline assignment: CDR1 MDHEN and CDR2 SYDVKM. This CDR3 has 15 residues. J was trimmed by 5 bases and V by 3 bases; bases with no gene match: 7. The CDR3 DNA reads TGTGCCAGCAGTTTGCGCCTAGCGGACAACAATGAGCAGTTCTTC. It yields the protein CASSLRLADNNEQFF.

DNA for the CDR3: TGTGCCACTTCGCCCGGGATCTCCCCCGGGGAGCTGTTTTTT. Its translation: CATSPGISPGELFF. The chain joins TRBV12-3 or TRBV12-4 to TRBJ2-2, with D possibly matching TRBD2 (5 bases). This CDR3 comprises 14 residues. V was trimmed by 10 bases and J by 6 bases, leaving 18 bases between them.

V usage is TRBV12-3 or TRBV12-4 and J usage is TRBJ2-5, with 11 bases that match TRBD2. The J call may be mistaken, given a closer DNA end match to TRBJ2-1. The CDR3 consists of 15 residues. The CDR3 loop is CASRPGTSGYNEQFF. As DNA, the CDR3 is TGTGCCAGCAGGCCCGGGACTAGCGGCTACAATGAGCAGTTCTTC.

The chain joins TRBV11-2 to TRBJ2-5; the D is unclear. The V and J ends lost 5 bases and 0 bases respectively, with 13 bases between them. The length of the CDR3 is 15 residues. Germline CDR1 and CDR2: SGHAT and FQNNGV. The chain's CDR3 is CASSPDRANQETQYF. In DNA form, the CDR3 reads TGTGCCAGCAGCCCGGACCGAGCAAACCAAGAGACCCAGTACTTC.

The V and J genes are TRBV20-1 and TRBJ2-5, with D unclear. Germline V gives CDR1 DFQATT, CDR2 SNEGSKA (reference sequence). The CDR3 spans 16 residues. V was clipped by 1 base and J by 2 bases, with 17 bases between them. In DNA, the CDR3 is TGCAGTGCTAGAGTCATCAGGAGACAAGGACAAGAGACCCAGTACTTC. Protein: CSARVIRRQGQETQYF.

Worth noting for this clonotype: One junction end disagrees with the germline gene, perhaps due to a read error. The CDR3 loop reads CAGSRDPYTGELFF. CDR3 in DNA: TGCGCCGGCAGCCGAGATCCGTACACCGGGGAGCTGTTTTTT. V usage is TRBV4-1 and J usage is TRBJ2-2; no reliable D call. The V gene's germline CDR1 is MGHRA and CDR2 YSYEKL. This CDR3 contains 14 residues.

The rearrangement joins TRBV20-1 to TRBJ2-2; perhaps D is TRBD1 or TRBD2 (6 bases each). The germline CDR1 and CDR2 sequences are DFQATT and SNEGSKA (reference sequence). The CDR3 loop spans 18 amino acids. Trimming stripped 1 base from V and 4 bases from J, with 22 bases between. CDR3 region: CSARVVTGTRGPTGELFF. The CDR3 coding sequence is TGCAGTGCTAGAGTTGTTACCGGGACACGGGGGCCCACCGGGGAGCTGTTTTTT.

The gene calls are TRBV3-1 and TRBJ2-1; D is ambiguous. This CDR3 region has 15 residues. V lost 0 bases and J lost 8, with 14 bases in between. Germline loops: CDR1 LGHDT, CDR2 YNNKEL (reference sequence). The CDR3 loop is CASSQDVSPEDEQFF. CDR3 in DNA: TGTGCCAGCAGCCAAGATGTGTCCCCTGAGGATGAGCAGTTCTTC.

This clonotype was detected a few times. The V gene is TRBV28, the J gene TRBJ2-3; D is ambiguous. CDR3 size: 14 residues. Germline V gene data show CDR1 as MDHEN and CDR2 as SYDVKM. Trimming removed 6 bases from V and 3 bases from J, with 13 bases in between. CDR3: CASSRYSETDTQYF. In nucleotides, the CDR3 is TGTGCCAGCAGCCGCTACTCAGAAACAGATACGCAGTATTTT.

The sample holds one count of this clonotype. The chain carries TRBV29-1 and TRBJ2-5; possible D gene TRBD1, 5 bases. The J call may not be correct, given that the DNA end is closer to TRBJ2-7. CDR1 is SQVTM and CDR2 is ANQGSEA in the germline V gene. The CDR3 has 11 residues. CDR3 amino acids: CSAMEGVEQYF. DNA for the CDR3: TGCAGCGCCATGGAAGGGGTCGAGCAGTACTTC.

The DNA for the CDR3 is TGCGCCAGCAGCGAGACACCGACCGGGGAGCTGTTTTTT. It translates to CASSETPTGELFF. The chain links TRBV5-1 to TRBJ2-2; D gene ambiguous. From germline, CDR1 is SGHRS and CDR2 YFSETQ. The CDR3 is 13 residues long. V was cut by 4 bases and J by 5 bases, with 9 bases left in between.

The chain uses TRBV30 and TRBJ1-1; perhaps TRBD1 as D (6 bases). This CDR3 comprises 14 residues. Germline CDR1 is GTSNPN and CDR2 is SVGIG (reference sequence). The ends were cut back, 0 bases at V and 3 bases at J, with 11 bases in the middle. The CDR3 nucleotides read TGTGCCTGGAGTGTCTGGGACATGGACACTGAAGCTTTCTTT. Its protein is CAWSVWDMDTEAFF.

The table lists this clonotype with a few counts. The chain combines TRBV4-3 with TRBJ2-5; TRBD2 is a possible D gene (7 bases). CDR3 length: 14 residues. Germline V lookup: CDR1 LGHNA, CDR2 YSLEER. The V end was cut by 5 bases, the J end by 1 base, with 11 bases between. The CDR3 spells CASSARGAQETQYF. The CDR3 nucleotides read TGCGCCAGCAGCGCCCGGGGGGCCCAAGAGACCCAGTACTTC.

The chain carries TRBV3-1 and TRBJ1-6; 7 positions agree with TRBD1. Germline V gene lookup returns CDR1 LGHDT and CDR2 YNNKEL (reference sequence). This CDR3 contains 14 residues. The J segment lost 10 bases and the V segment lost 4 bases, leaving 7 bases of the junction unmatched. The CDR3 sequence: CASSREGDRSPLHF. CDR3 in DNA: TGTGCCAGCAGCCGAGAAGGGGACAGATCACCCCTCCACTTT.

The V gene is TRBV6-2 or TRBV6-3, the J gene TRBJ2-1; 8 bases align to TRBD2. Germline CDR1 reads MNHEY; CDR2 reads SVGEGT. The CDR3 loop spans 14 amino acids. The junction had 5 bases not matched to a gene; V was cut back by 5 bases and J by 5 bases. CDR3 DNA: TGTGCCAGCAGTCGAGCGGGGGCAAACAATGAGCAGTTCTTC. It is translated as CASSRAGANNEQFF.

V gene TRBV5-1 combines with J gene TRBJ2-6, with TRBD2 matching over 10 bases. This CDR3 has 18 residues. Germline V gives CDR1 SGHRS, CDR2 YFSETQ. V was pared by 0 bases and J by 0 bases, with 3 bases of the junction left unmatched. The chain's CDR3 is CASSLELAGSSGANVLTF. The CDR3 bases are TGCGCCAGCAGCTTGGAACTAGCGGGGTCCTCTGGGGCCAACGTCCTGACTTTC.

J is TRBJ2-5 and V is TRBV20-1; D is possibly TRBD2 (6 bases). Trimming pared 4 bases from V and 3 bases from J, leaving 9 bases between. In germline, CDR1 is DFQATT, CDR2 SNEGSKA (reference sequence). The CDR3 length is 12 residues. The DNA for the CDR3 is TGCAGTGCTATACTAGCCGAAGAGACCCAGTACTTC. It specifies CSAILAEETQYF.

Points on this clonotype: One end of the junction does not line up with germline, which may come from a read error. This chain uses TRBV4-3 with TRBJ2-4; D uncertain. Germline assignment: CDR1 LGHNA and CDR2 YSLEER. CDR3 length: 14 residues. The CDR3 spells CASSQDLDENIHYF. CDR3 bases: TGCGCCAGCAGCCAAGATTTGGACGAAAACATTCATTACTTC.

This clonotype was seen only a few times. This chain uses TRBV4-3 with TRBJ2-5, with D perhaps TRBD1 or TRBD2 (5 bases each). The J call may be incorrect, as the DNA end agrees better with TRBJ2-1. The CDR3 length is 15 residues. Germline assignment: CDR1 LGHNA and CDR2 YSLEER. As DNA, the CDR3 is TGCGCCAGCAGCCAAGATGGCCAGGGAGAACGGGAGCAGTTCTTC. This gives the protein CASSQDGQGEREQFF.

The rearrangement links TRBV5-1 to TRBJ2-6, with TRBD1 matching 12 bases. The germline V gene encodes CDR1 SGHRS and CDR2 YFSETQ. The length of the CDR3 is 19 residues. Losses at the gene ends were 0 bases for V and 0 bases for J; bases not matched to a gene: 4. CDR3 sequence (DNA): TGCGCCAGCAGCTTGGTCCCGGGACAGGGGGCCTCTGGGGCCAACGTCCTGACTTTC. Translated: CASSLVPGQGASGANVLTF.

The chain couples TRBV28 to TRBJ1-1; D not certain. The CDR3 consists of 13 residues. Per germline, CDR1 MDHEN and CDR2 SYDVKM. Trimming stripped 5 bases from V and 4 bases from J, with 11 bases between. The CDR3 region is CASSLILSTEAFF. The DNA for the CDR3 is TGTGCCAGCAGTCTTATCCTGAGCACTGAAGCTTTCTTT. Drawing the rest from reference TRBV28 and TRBJ1-1, the complete variable domain is DVKVTQSSRYLVKRTGEKVFLECVQDMDHENMFWYRQDPGLGLRLIYFSYDVKMKEKGDIPEGYSVSREKKERFSLILESASTNQTSMYLCASSLILSTEAFFGQGTRLTVV.

This clonotype was counted between two and nine times. This chain links TRBV7-9 with TRBJ1-1; D is uncertain. CDR1 and CDR2 (germline): SEHNR, FQNEAQ (reference sequence). The CDR3 has 15 residues. V was trimmed by 1 base and J by 2 bases, leaving 11 bases between them. CDR3 DNA: TGTGCCAGCAGCTTAGAGTCGTTGCCCAACACTGAAGCTTTCTTT. This translates into CASSLESLPNTEAFF. Full variable domain (remainder filled in from reference TRBV7-9 and TRBJ1-1): DTGVSQNPRHKITKRGQNVTFRCDPISEHNRLYWYRQTLGQGPEFLTYFQNEAQLEKSRLLSDRFSAERPKGSFSTLEIQRTEQGDSAMYLCASSLESLPNTEAFFGQGTRLTVV.